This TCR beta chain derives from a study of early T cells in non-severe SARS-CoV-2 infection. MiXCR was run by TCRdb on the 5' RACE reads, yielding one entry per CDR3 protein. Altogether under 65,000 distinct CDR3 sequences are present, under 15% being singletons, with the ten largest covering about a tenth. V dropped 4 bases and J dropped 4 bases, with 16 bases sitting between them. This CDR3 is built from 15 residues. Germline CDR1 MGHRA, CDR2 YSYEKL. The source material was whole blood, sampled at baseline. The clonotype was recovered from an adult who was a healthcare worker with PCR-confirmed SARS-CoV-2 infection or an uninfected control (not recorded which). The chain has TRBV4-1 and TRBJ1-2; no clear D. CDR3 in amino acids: CASSPSPGRSYGYTF. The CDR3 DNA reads TGCGCCAGCAGCCCATCCCCCGGACGGTCCTATGGCTACACCTTC.